The next 2 T cell receptor beta chains were all read from a single sample in a study of human T cells and chemical hapten exposure. TCRdb recomputed calls from the RACE reads with MiXCR, one row per CDR3 protein. The sample has a few hundred thousand distinct CDR3 sequences; more than 5% are singletons. Time point given: patch test 2, 6 weeks after DPC sensitization. Treatment meaning: therapeutic diphenylcyclopropenone sensitization with weekly scalp DPC. The source material was whole blood, sampled in connection with sensitization to the hapten diphenylcyclopropenone (DPC). Every receptor here comes from a woman younger than 30 with alopecia areata. Some clones in this sample may be carry-over from other donors' samples.

The chain recombines TRBV10-3 with TRBJ2-7, with TRBD1 matching over 7 bases. Losses at the gene ends were 3 bases for V and 3 bases for J; bases not matched to a gene: 5. The CDR3 loop spans 14 amino acids. Germline CDR1 reads ENHRY; CDR2 reads SYGVKD. This CDR3 reads CAISEKGAGYEQYF. The CDR3 coding sequence is TGTGCCATCAGTGAAAAGGGGGCCGGCTACGAGCAGTACTTC.

In its sample, this clonotype was seen many times. The V and J genes are TRBV6-6 and TRBJ1-1; D unresolved. The CDR3 spans 14 residues. The V and J ends lost 0 bases and 4 bases respectively, with 9 bases between them. Germline values: CDR1 MNHNY, CDR2 SVGAGI (reference sequence). This chain's CDR3 is CASSYSYGSTEAFF. DNA for the CDR3: TGTGCCAGCAGTTACTCGTATGGAAGCACTGAAGCTTTCTTT.